This is a list of T cell receptor beta chains from one sample in a study of PD-L1 blockade in urothelial cancer. TCRdb's copy holds only in-frame clones and misses some; the assay was immunoSEQ multiplex PCR. The sample holds 75,000 to 95,000 clones, around nine tenths seen once. The sample was PBMCs, taken around atezolizumab (anti-PD-L1) treatment. The receptors shown here come from a man aged 60-69 years with urothelial cancer. Both conserved end residues are part of each CDR3. The size of a clone is reported for some rows only, either as once, few or many, or as a class for expanded clones.

>TRBV10-3|NA|TRBJ2-7
CAISESGTRLYF
>TRBV6-5|NA|TRBJ2-2
CASSFGTGQIGELFF
>TRBV4-3|NA|TRBJ2-2
CASSLMAAATGELFF
>TRBV5-4|NA|TRBJ2-5
CASSTGTGFQETQYF
>TRBV6-1|NA|TRBJ2-7
CASRLRDRRTEQYF
>TRBV18|NA|TRBJ2-7
CASSPGALEQYF
>TRBV20-1|NA|TRBJ2-3
CSAPEADTQYF
>TRBV7-2|NA|TRBJ2-5
CASSPGGLAGGRETQYF
>TRBV5-1|NA|TRBJ2-5
CASSLAVLADQLETQYF
>TRBV9|NA|TRBJ2-1
CASSVVPSGAGSDEQFF
>TRBV28|NA|TRBJ1-2
CASSGGVNYGYTF
>TRBV7-2|NA|TRBJ1-1
CASSYPGGAGAFF
>TRBV25-1|few|TRBJ1-6
CASSNRDNNSPLHF
>TRBV6-5|once|TRBJ1-2
CASAKDRQYYGYTF
>TRBV6-6|NA|TRBJ2-4
CASNPWGERGPIQYF
>TRBV7-9|NA|TRBJ2-1
CASSLSFGGRYTNEQFF
>TRBV7-2|NA|TRBJ2-2
CASSSAAGLAGGGPGELFF
>TRBV18|NA|TRBJ2-5
CASSTQDTSGTQTQETQYF
>TRBV7-3|NA|TRBJ2-7
CASSSPIERKYEQYF
>TRBV5-4|NA|TRBJ2-7
CASGTGAALGLDEQYF
>TRBV21-1|NA|TRBJ2-7
CASSKVRVLSDEQYF
>TRBV29-1|NA|TRBJ1-2
CSVVGFGQGSYGYTF
>TRBV5-1|NA|TRBJ2-2
CASSQRVGVLSGELFF
>TRBV6-5|NA|TRBJ2-1
CASNSPRYKEQFF
>TRBV27|NA|TRBJ2-1
CASSLLGRDNEQFF
>TRBV7-8|NA|TRBJ2-3
CASSLASSPGQGARNTQYF
>TRBV5-5|NA|TRBJ2-3
CASSLRRAAGDTQYF
>TRBV6-5|NA|TRBJ1-2
CASSSGDGIYGYTF
>TRBV4-2|NA|TRBJ2-5
CASSQVGTSGQETQYF
>TRBV18|NA|TRBJ2-5
CASSPAPQETQYF
>TRBV28|NA|TRBJ1-2
CASSIPGQSYGYTF
>TRBV10-3|once|TRBJ1-1
CAISERGGEAEAFF
>TRBV7-9|NA|TRBJ1-3
CASVHPGGGNTIYF